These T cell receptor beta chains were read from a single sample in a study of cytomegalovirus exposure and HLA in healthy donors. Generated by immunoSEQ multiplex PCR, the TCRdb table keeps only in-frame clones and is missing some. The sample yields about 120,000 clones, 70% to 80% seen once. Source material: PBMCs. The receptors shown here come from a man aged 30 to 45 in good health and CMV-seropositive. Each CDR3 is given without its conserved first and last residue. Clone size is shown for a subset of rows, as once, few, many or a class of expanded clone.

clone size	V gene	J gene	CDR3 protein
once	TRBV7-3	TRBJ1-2	ASSLTSGYGYT
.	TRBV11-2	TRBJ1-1	ASSQQTGGGLDTEAF
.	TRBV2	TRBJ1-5	ASSEGGGGNQPQH
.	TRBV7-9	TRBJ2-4	ASSLVIEGDIQY
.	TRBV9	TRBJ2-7	ASSRLGTETYEQY
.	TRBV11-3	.	ASSLDSGTGVSYEQY
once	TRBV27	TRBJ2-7	ASSLSVGDSTYEQY
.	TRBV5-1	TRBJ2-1	ASSLVRTPEQF
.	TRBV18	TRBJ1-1	ASSLFDSSNTEAF
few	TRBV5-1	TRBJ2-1	ASSSIAGGREQF
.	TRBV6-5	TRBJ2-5	ASAYNRDFKETQY
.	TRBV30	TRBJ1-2	AWSGTGVGGYT
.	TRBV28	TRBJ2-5	ASSYLTGLETQY
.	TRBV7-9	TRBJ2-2	ASSLMRNTGELF
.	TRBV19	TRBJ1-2	ASSIPGATIGYT
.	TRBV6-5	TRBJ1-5	ASRRSLYRVQH
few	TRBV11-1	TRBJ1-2	ASSARDRGQGGYT
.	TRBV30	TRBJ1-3	AWSVQGHGNTIY
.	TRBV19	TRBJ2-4	ASSIEEKNIQY
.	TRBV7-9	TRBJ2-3	ASSIEGTDTQY
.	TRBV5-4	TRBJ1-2	ASRSGQIFNYGYT
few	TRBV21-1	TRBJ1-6	ASSKGSRGNSPLH
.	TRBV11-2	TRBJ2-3	ASSLVGGGSTDTQY
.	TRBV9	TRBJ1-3	ASSDSIGNTIY
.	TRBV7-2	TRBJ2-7	ASSLDRAYEQY
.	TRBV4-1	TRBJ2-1	ASSQVGAGASYNEQF
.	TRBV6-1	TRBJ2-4	ASSEGLAKNIQY
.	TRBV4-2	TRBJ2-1	ASSHWATSGSGSLGVEQF
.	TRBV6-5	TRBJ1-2	ASSYGDRGLYGYT
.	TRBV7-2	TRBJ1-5	ASSGTGTALAQH
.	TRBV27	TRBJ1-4	ASSLTRPTNEKLF
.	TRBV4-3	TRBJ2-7	ASSPTTSSYEQY
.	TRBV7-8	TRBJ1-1	ASSLRWTEAF
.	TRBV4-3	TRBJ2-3	ASSRMDRGAQY
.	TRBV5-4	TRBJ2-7	ASSGHREQY
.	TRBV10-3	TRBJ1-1	AISESAAGVTEAF
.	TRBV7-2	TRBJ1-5	ASSRDRGRGQPQH
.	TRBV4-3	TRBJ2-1	ASSEGSADNEQF
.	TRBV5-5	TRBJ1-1	ASSLGTRQGGTEAF
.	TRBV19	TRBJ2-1	ASSMWSPSSYNEQF
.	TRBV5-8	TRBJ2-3	ASSSNRVTPTDTQY
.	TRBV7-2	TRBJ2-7	ASSFGSYEQY
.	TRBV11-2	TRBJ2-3	ASSLYSDTQY
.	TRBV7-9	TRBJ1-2	ASSLSNSGQGNGYT
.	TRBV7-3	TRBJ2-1	ASSPKGGGPSYNEQF
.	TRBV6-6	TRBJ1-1	ASSYSPRGSYTEAF
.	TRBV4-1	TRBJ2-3	ASSHTSGVSTDTQY
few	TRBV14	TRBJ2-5	ASSPLGRGGQETQY